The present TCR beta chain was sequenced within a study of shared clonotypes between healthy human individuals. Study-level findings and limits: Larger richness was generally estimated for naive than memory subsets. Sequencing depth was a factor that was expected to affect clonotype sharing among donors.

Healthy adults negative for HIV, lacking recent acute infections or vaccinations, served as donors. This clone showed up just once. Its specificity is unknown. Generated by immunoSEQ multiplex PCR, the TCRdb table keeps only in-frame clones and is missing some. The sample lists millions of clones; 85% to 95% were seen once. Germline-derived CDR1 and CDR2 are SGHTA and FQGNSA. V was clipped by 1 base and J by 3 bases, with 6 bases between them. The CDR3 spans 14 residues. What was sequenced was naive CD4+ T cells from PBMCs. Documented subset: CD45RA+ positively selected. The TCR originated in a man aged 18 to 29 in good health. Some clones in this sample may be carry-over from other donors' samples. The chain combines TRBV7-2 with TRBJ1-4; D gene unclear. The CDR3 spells CASSLGLANEKLFF. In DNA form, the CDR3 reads TGTGCCAGCAGCTTAGGCTTGGCTAATGAAAAACTGTTTTTT.